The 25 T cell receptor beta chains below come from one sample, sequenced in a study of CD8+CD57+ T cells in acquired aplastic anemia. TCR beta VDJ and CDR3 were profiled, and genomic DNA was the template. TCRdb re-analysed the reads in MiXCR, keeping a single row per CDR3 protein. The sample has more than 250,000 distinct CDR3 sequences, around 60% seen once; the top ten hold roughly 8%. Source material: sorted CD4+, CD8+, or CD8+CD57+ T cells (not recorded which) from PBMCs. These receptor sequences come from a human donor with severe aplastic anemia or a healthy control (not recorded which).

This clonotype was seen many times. The CDR3 sequence: CASGLGPGGEKLFF. In nucleotides, the CDR3 is TGTGCCAGCGGTCTGGGCCCAGGAGGTGAAAAACTGTTTTTT. The chain couples TRBV7-2 to TRBJ1-4, with unresolved D. The CDR3 runs to 14 residues. The germline V and J ends were trimmed by 8 bases and 7 bases, with 17 bases remaining between them. Germline V gene lookup returns CDR1 SGHTA and CDR2 FQGNSA.

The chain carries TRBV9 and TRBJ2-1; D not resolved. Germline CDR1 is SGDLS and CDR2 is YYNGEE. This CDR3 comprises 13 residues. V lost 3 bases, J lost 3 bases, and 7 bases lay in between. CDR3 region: CASSATDYNEQFF. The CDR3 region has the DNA TGTGCCAGCAGCGCGACTGACTACAATGAGCAGTTCTTC.

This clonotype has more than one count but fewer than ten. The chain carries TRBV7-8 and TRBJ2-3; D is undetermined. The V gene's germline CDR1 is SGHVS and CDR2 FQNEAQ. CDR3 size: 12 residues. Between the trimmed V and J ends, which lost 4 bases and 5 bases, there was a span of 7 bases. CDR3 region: CASSWTGDTQYF. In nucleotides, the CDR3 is TGTGCCAGCAGCTGGACGGGAGATACGCAGTATTTT.

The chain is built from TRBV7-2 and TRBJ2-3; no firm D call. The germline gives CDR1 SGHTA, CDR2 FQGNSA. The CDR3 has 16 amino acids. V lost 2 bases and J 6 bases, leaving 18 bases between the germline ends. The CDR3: CASSLSAAVWLDTQYF. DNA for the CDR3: TGTGCCAGCAGCTTATCGGCCGCCGTGTGGTTGGATACGCAGTATTTT.

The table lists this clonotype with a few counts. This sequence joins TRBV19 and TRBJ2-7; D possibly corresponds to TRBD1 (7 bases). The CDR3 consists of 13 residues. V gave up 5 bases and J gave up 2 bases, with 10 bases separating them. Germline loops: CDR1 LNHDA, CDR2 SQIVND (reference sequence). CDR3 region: CASSRRGPYEQYF. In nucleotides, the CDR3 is TGTGCCAGTAGTCGGAGGGGGCCCTACGAGCAGTACTTC.

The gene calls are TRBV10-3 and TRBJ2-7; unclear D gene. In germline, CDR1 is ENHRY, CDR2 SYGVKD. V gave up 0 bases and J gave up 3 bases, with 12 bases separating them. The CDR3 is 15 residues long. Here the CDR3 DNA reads TGTGCCATCAGTGAGTCTACGCGCCGGAGCTACGAGCAGTACTTC. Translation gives CAISESTRRSYEQYF.

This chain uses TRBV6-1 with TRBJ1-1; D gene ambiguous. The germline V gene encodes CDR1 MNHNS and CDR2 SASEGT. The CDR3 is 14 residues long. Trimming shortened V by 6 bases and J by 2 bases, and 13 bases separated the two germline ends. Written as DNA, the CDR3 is TGTGCCAGCAGAGACAAATTCCGAAACACTGAAGCTTTCTTT. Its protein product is CASRDKFRNTEAFF.

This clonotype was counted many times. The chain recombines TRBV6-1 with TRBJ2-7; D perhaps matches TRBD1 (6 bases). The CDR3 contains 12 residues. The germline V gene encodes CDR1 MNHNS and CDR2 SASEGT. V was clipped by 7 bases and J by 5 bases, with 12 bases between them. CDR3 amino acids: CASTGVKDEQYF. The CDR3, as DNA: TGTGCCAGCACAGGGGTAAAGGACGAGCAGTACTTC.

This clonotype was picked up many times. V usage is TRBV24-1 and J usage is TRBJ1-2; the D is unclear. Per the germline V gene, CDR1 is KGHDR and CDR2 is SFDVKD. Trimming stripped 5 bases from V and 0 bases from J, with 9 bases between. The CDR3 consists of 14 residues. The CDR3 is CATSVAGSNYGYTF. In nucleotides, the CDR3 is TGTGCCACCAGTGTCGCTGGGTCTAACTATGGCTACACCTTC.

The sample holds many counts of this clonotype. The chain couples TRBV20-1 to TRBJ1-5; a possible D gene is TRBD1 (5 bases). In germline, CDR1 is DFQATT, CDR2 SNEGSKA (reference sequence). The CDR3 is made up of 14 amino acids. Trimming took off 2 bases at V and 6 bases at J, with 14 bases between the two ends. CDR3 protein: CSARSGTGAQPQHF. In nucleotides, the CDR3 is TGCAGTGCTAGATCCGGCACAGGCGCTCAGCCCCAGCATTTT.

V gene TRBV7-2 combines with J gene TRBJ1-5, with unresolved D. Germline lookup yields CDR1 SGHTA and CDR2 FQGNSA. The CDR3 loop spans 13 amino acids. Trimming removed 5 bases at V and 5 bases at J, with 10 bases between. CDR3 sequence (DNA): TGTGCCAGCAGCCCCTACGAGGATCAGCCCCAGCATTTT. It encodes CASSPYEDQPQHF.

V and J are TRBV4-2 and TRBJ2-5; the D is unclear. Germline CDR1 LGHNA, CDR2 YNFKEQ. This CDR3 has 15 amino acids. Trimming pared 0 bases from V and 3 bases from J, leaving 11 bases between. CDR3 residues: CASSQDKNSEETQYF. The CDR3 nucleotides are TGTGCCAGCAGCCAAGATAAAAACAGTGAAGAGACCCAGTACTTC.

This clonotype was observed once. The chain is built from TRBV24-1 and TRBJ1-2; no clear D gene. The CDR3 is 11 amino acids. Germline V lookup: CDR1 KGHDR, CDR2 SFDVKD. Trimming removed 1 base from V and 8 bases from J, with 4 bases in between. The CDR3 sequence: CATSDFSGYTF. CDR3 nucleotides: TGTGCCACCAGTGATTTCAGCGGCTACACCTTC.

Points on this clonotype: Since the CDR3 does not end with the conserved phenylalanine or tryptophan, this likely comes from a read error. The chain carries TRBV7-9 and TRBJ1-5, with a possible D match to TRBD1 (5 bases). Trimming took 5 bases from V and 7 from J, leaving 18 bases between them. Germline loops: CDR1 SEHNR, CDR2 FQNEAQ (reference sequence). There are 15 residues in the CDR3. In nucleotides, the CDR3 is TGTGCCAGCAGCCCGGGGCAGGCCTCGGAACAGCCCCAGCATCTT. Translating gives CASSPGQASEQPQHL.

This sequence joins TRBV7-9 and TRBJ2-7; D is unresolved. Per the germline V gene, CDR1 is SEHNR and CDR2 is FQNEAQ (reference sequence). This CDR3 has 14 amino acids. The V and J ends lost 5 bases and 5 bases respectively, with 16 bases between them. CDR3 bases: TGTGCCAGCAGCCAAGACATAAACTACGACGAGCAGTACTTC. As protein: CASSQDINYDEQYF. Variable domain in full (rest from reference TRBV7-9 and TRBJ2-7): DTGVSQNPRHKITKRGQNVTFRCDPISEHNRLYWYRQTLGQGPEFLTYFQNEAQLEKSRLLSDRFSAERPKGSFSTLEIQRTEQGDSAMYLCASSQDINYDEQYFGPGTRLTVT.

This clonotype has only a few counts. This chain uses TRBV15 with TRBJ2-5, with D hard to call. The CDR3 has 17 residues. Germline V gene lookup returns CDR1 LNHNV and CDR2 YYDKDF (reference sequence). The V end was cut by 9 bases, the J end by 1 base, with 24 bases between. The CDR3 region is CATKDQTRRAPQETQYF. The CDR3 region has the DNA TGTGCCACGAAGGACCAAACGAGACGAGCTCCCCAAGAGACCCAGTACTTC. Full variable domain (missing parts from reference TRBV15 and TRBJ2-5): DAMVIQNPRYQVTQFGKPVTLSCSQTLNHNVMYWYQQKSSQAPKLLFHYYDKDFNNEADTPDNFQSRRPNTSFCFLDIRSPGLGDTAMYLCATKDQTRRAPQETQYFGPGTRLLVL.

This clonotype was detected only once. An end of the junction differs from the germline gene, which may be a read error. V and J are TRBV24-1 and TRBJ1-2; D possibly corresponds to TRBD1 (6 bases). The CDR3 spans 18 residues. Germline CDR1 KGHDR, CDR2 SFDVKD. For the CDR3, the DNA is TGTGCCAGCAGTTCCACCCGGGGCAGGGGCCGCGCTAACTATGGCTACACCTTC. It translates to CASSSTRGRGRANYGYTF.

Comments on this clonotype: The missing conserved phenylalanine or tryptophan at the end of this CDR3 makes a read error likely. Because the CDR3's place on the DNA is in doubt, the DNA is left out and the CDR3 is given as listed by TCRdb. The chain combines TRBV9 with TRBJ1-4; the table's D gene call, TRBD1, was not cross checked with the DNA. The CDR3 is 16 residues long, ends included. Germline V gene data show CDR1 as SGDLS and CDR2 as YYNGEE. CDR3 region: CASSGTGLGPNEKLFY.

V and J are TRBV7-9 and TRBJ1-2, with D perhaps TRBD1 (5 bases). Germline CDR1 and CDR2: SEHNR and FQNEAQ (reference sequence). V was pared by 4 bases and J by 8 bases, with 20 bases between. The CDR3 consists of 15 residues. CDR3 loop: CASSSYDRAPRGYTF. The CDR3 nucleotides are TGTGCCAGCAGCTCCTACGACAGAGCGCCTCGAGGCTACACCTTC.

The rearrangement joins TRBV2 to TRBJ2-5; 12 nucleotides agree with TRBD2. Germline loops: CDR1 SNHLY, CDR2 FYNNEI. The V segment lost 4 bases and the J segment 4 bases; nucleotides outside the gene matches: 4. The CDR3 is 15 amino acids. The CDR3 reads CASSGASGGGETQYF. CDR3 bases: TGTGCCAGCAGTGGCGCTAGCGGGGGGGGAGAGACCCAGTACTTC.

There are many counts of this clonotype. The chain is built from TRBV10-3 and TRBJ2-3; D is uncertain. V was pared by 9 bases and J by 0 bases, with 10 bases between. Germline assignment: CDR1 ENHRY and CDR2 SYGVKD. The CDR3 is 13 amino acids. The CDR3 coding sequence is TGTGCCATTCGGTCCCAGAGCACAGATACGCAGTATTTT. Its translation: CAIRSQSTDTQYF.

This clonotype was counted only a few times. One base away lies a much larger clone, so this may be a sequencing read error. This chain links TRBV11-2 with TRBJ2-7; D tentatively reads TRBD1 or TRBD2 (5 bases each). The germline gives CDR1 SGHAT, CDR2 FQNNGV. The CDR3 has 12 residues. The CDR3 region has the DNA TGTGCCAGCAGCCCGGGGCTCTACGGGCAGTACTTC. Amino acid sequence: CASSPGLYGQYF.

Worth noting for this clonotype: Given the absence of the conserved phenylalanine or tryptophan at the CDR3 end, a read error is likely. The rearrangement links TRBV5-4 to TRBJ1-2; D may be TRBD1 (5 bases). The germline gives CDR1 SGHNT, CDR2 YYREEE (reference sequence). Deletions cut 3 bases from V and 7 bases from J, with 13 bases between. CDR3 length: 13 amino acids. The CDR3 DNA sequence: TGTGCCAGCAGCTCCGACGTGACAGCTGGCTACACCTTA. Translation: CASSSDVTAGYTL.

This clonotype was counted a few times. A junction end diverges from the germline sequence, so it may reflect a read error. The CDR3 bases are TGTGCTAGCAGCTTGGGGACGATTAGAGGAGAGACCCAGTACTTC. This codes for CASSLGTIRGETQYF. V gene TRBV7-7 combines with J gene TRBJ2-5; D tentatively fits TRBD1 or TRBD2 (5 bases each). Germline CDR1 SSHAT, CDR2 FNYEAQ (reference sequence). This CDR3 has 15 amino acids.

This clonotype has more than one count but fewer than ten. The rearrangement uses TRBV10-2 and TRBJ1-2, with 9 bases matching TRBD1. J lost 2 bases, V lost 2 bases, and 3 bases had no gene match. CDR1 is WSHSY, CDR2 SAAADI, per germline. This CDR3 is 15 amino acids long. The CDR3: CASSETGGENYGYTF. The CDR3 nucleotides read TGCGCCAGCAGTGAGACAGGGGGCGAGAACTATGGCTACACCTTC.